This T cell receptor beta chain was sequenced in a study of blood T cell repertoires in COVID-19. The repertoire was sequenced with immunoSEQ multiplex PCR; TCRdb's copy has only in-frame clones and lacks some. The sample carries some 54,000 clones, 75% to 95% recorded once. Germline V gene lookup returns CDR1 LGHNA and CDR2 YSLEER. This CDR3 is built from 17 residues. V lost 1 base to trimming and J lost 7 bases; unmatched junction nucleotides: 8. Sequencing used peripheral blood. The sequence came from a man aged 55 to 70 with acute or convalescent COVID-19. J is TRBJ2-1 and V is TRBV4-3; 12 bases fit TRBD2. CDR3 bases: TGCGCCAGCAGCCAAGGACTAGCGGGAGCTTCTCGGAATGAGCAGTTCTTC. Its translation is CASSQGLAGASRNEQFF.